These 28 T cell receptor beta chains originate from one sample sequenced in a study of shared clonotypes between healthy human individuals (TCRdb year 2020). Library generation was performed with the immunoSEQ multiplex PCR assay. Here the immuneACCESS table is served through TCRdb, limited to in-frame sequences with V and J called. Missing clones are a known gap in these copies; in checked studies unresolved V genes cover under half, and the rest lacks a known reason. Within this sample are about 2,500,000 clones, with around nine tenths of them counted one time only. Of the sample, under 0.15% falls within the top ten clones. Sequenced: naive CD4+ T cells sorted from blood. The cell subset or site label on this specimen signifies: CD45RA+ positively selected. These receptor sequences come from a man younger than 35 in good health.

The rearrangement links TRBV19 to TRBJ2-3, with 11 bases lining up with TRBD2. Unmatched junction bases numbered 5, after V lost 5 bases and J lost 1 base. Germline CDR1 is LNHDA and CDR2 is SQIVND (reference sequence). The CDR3 totals 16 residues. The CDR3 here is CASSSPTSGGTDTQYF. DNA for the CDR3: TGTGCCAGTAGTTCCCCGACTAGCGGGGGCACAGATACGCAGTATTTT.

CDR3 DNA sequence: TGTGCCAGCAGTGGATTTCAGGGCAAGCCTAATTCACCCCTCCACTTT. It translates to CASSGFQGKPNSPLHF. The chain joins TRBV27 to TRBJ1-6; D is possibly TRBD1 (5 bases). Germline lookup yields CDR1 MNHEY and CDR2 SMNVEV (reference sequence). Trimming left V 5 bases short and J 6 bases short, with 17 bases between. The CDR3 spans 16 residues.

The V call is TRBV19, the J call TRBJ2-2, with a weak D call TRBD2 (5 bases). The CDR3 runs to 16 residues. The V gene's germline CDR1 is LNHDA and CDR2 SQIVND (reference sequence). The germline V and J ends were trimmed by 3 bases and 2 bases, with 13 bases remaining between them. In nucleotides, the CDR3 is TGTGCCAGTAGTATTCGAGGGCCGACCAACACCGGGGAGCTGTTTTTT. It translates to CASSIRGPTNTGELFF.

V gene TRBV7-9 combines with J gene TRBJ2-1; 9 positions match TRBD2. The germline V gene encodes CDR1 SEHNR and CDR2 FQNEAQ (reference sequence). With 5 bases clipped from V and 12 bases from J, the junction kept 14 bases outside the gene matches. CDR3 size: 15 residues. CDR3 sequence: CASSRFSGGPLVQFF. In DNA, the CDR3 is TGTGCCAGCAGCCGTTTTAGCGGGGGCCCGTTAGTGCAGTTCTTC.

The chain links TRBV9 to TRBJ2-3; no clear D gene. Per the germline V gene, CDR1 is SGDLS and CDR2 is YYNGEE. The CDR3 runs to 16 residues. V gave up 0 bases and J gave up 3 bases, with 14 bases separating them. CDR3 bases: TGTGCCAGCAGCGTAGTCGGGCGCAGCTCAACAGATACGCAGTATTTT. Protein sequence: CASSVVGRSSTDTQYF.

This clone was recorded a few times. This rearrangement joins TRBV30 to TRBJ1-1; D call uncertain. CDR1 and CDR2 from the germline V gene are GTSNPN and SVGIG (reference sequence). The CDR3 has 11 amino acids. V lost 5 bases to trimming and J lost 5 bases, with 9 bases between them. The CDR3 DNA reads TGTGCCTGGGGGGTAGGGACTGAAGCTTTCTTT. It is translated as CAWGVGTEAFF. The variable domain in full, completed from reference TRBV30 and TRBJ1-1, reads SQTIHQWPATLVQPVGSPLSLECTVEGTSNPNLYWYRQAAGRGLQLLFYSVGIGQISSEVPQNLSASRPQDRQFILSSKKLLLSDSGFYLCAWGVGTEAFFGQGTRLTVV.

The chain has TRBV19 and TRBJ1-3; tentative D call: TRBD1 (5 bases). V shed 6 bases and J shed 5 bases, with 20 bases lying between them. Germline V gives CDR1 LNHDA, CDR2 SQIVND (reference sequence). The CDR3 totals 16 residues. The CDR3: CASSPSAGVTRNTIYF. The CDR3 nucleotides read TGTGCCAGTAGCCCTTCCGCGGGGGTGACAAGAAACACCATATATTTT.

The V and J genes are TRBV5-1 and TRBJ2-7; the match to TRBD1 covers 8 bases. This CDR3 is 16 amino acids long. J was trimmed by 1 base and V by 3 bases; bases with no gene match: 9. The germline V gene has CDR1 SGHRS and CDR2 YFSETQ. The CDR3 bases are TGCGCCAGCAGCTCAGGCGGGACAGGAAGGTCCTACGAGCAGTACTTC. Translation: CASSSGGTGRSYEQYF.

J is TRBJ1-3 and V is TRBV28; maybe TRBD1 (5 bases). This CDR3 region has 16 residues. The V gene's germline CDR1 is MDHEN and CDR2 SYDVKM. Deletions cut 6 bases from V and 5 bases from J, with 20 bases between. This CDR3 is CASSQVRGPIRNTIYF. In nucleotides, the CDR3 is TGTGCCAGCAGCCAAGTAAGGGGTCCTATTAGAAACACCATATATTTT.

The CDR3 sequence: CAISESDGQGKKLFF. The CDR3 nucleotides read TGTGCCATCAGTGAGTCTGACGGACAGGGTAAAAAACTGTTTTTT. This chain uses TRBV10-3 with TRBJ1-4; 8 bases align to TRBD1. In germline, CDR1 is ENHRY, CDR2 SYGVKD. This CDR3 is 15 amino acids long. V lost 0 bases, J lost 9 bases, and 6 bases stayed unmatched.

With respect to this clone: The identical CDR3 is also encoded by other nucleotide sequences in the sample. This chain joins TRBV2 and TRBJ1-2; 9 bases agree with TRBD1. V shed 6 bases, J shed 7 bases, and the junction held 3 bases outside the gene matches. From germline, CDR1 is SNHLY and CDR2 FYNNEI. CDR3 size: 12 residues. CDR3 in amino acids: CASRGTGLGYTF. Here the CDR3 DNA reads TGTGCCAGCAGAGGGACAGGGCTTGGCTACACCTTC. Together with reference TRBV2 and TRBJ1-2, the CDR3 gives the full variable domain: EPEVTQTPSHQVTQMGQEVILRCVPISNHLYFYWYRQILGQKVEFLVSFYNNEISEKSEIFDDQFSVERPDGSNFTLKIRSTKLEDSAMYFCASRGTGLGYTFGSGTRLTVV.

The chain recombines TRBV4-1 with TRBJ2-5; possibly TRBD2 for D (5 bases). The CDR3 runs 13 residues. CDR1 is MGHRA and CDR2 is YSYEKL in the germline V gene. V was trimmed by 3 bases and J by 2 bases, leaving 7 bases between them. The CDR3 nucleotides are TGCGCCAGCAGCCACAGGACTCAAGAGACCCAGTACTTC. This translates into CASSHRTQETQYF.

This clone has only a few counts. The chain is built from TRBV7-3 and TRBJ2-7; a possible D gene is TRBD2 (6 bases). Per the germline V gene, CDR1 is SGHTA and CDR2 is FQGTGA. The CDR3 is 13 amino acids. Trimming took 2 bases from V and 8 from J, leaving 13 bases between them. The CDR3 here is CASSLGGAGKQYF. The CDR3 nucleotides read TGTGCCAGCAGCTTAGGAGGGGCTGGGAAGCAGTACTTC.

This chain connects TRBV21-1 to TRBJ1-2. TRBV21-1 counts as a pseudogene. CDR3 length: 17 residues. The DNA of the CDR3 is TGTGCCAATAGCACGGCTGCAGGATCTCGAAGTACTATGGGCTACACCTTC. Protein sequence: CANSTAAGSRSTMGYTF.

This chain joins TRBV6-5 and TRBJ2-7, with a weak D call TRBD2 (5 bases). Trimming removed 7 bases from V and 2 bases from J, with 18 bases in between. The CDR3 length is 15 residues. Germline CDR1 and CDR2: MNHEY and SVGAGI. In DNA, the CDR3 is TGTGCCAGCAAGCGGAGGCAGGAACCCACCTACGAGCAGTACTTC. Its protein product is CASKRRQEPTYEQYF.

DNA for the CDR3: TGTGCCAGCGGGAGGGCTCGAGGGCCCCAGCATTTT. Residues: CASGRARGPQHF. The chain is built from TRBV6-5 and TRBJ1-5; no definite D call. There are 12 residues in the CDR3. V shed 8 bases and J shed 9 bases, with 14 bases lying between them. CDR1 and CDR2 (germline): MNHEY, SVGAGI.

This chain joins TRBV6-5 and TRBJ1-2, with 8 positions matching TRBD1. J was trimmed by 7 bases and V by 6 bases; bases with no gene match: 10. The CDR3 consists of 14 residues. CDR1 MNHEY and CDR2 SVGAGI come from the germline V gene. The CDR3 region is CASRTGQGLRGYTF. CDR3 coding DNA: TGTGCCAGCAGAACAGGACAGGGATTGCGTGGCTACACCTTC.

This chain links TRBV4-3 with TRBJ2-5; D is unresolved. The CDR3 sequence is 15 residues long. Germline CDR1 LGHNA, CDR2 YSLEER. Trimming stripped 1 base from V and 5 bases from J, with 14 bases between. CDR3 loop: CASSQALLAVETQYF. CDR3 in DNA: TGCGCCAGCAGCCAAGCCCTTTTAGCAGTGGAGACCCAGTACTTC.

The chain recombines TRBV2 with TRBJ2-2, with a weak D call TRBD1 (6 bases). In germline, CDR1 is SNHLY, CDR2 FYNNEI. V shed 2 bases and J shed 6 bases, with 10 bases lying between them. The CDR3 totals 14 residues. CDR3 sequence: CASSELPGAGELFF. In DNA form, the CDR3 reads TGTGCCAGCAGTGAACTCCCAGGGGCCGGGGAGCTGTTTTTT.

The rearrangement joins TRBV18 to TRBJ2-3; TRBD1 aligns across 7 bases. CDR1 and CDR2 from the germline V gene are KGHSH and LQKENI. V was pared by 1 base and J by 4 bases, with 5 bases of the junction left unmatched. This CDR3 comprises 15 residues. The CDR3, as DNA: TGTGCCAGCTCACCACAGGGGGCCGGGGCAGATACGCAGTATTTT. This codes for CASSPQGAGADTQYF. Drawing the rest from reference TRBV18 and TRBJ2-3, the complete variable domain is NAGVMQNPRHLVRRRGQEARLRCSPMKGHSHVYWYRQLPEEGLKFMVYLQKENIIDESGMPKERFSAEFPKEGPSILRIQQVVRGDSAAYFCASSPQGAGADTQYFGPGTRLTVL.

This chain connects TRBV7-2 to TRBJ2-7, with TRBD2 matching 9 bases. The CDR3 has 15 amino acids. The germline V gene encodes CDR1 SGHTA and CDR2 FQGNSA. With 0 bases clipped from V and 7 bases from J, the junction kept 7 bases outside the gene matches. This CDR3 is CASSLASSGSREQYF. For the CDR3, the DNA is TGTGCCAGCAGCTTAGCTAGTAGCGGGAGCCGGGAGCAGTACTTC.

Comments on this clone: Other nucleotide sequences in the sample specify the same CDR3. The chain joins TRBV2 to TRBJ2-3; unclear D gene. The germline V gene encodes CDR1 SNHLY and CDR2 FYNNEI. The V gene lost 5 bases and the J gene lost 1 base, with 4 bases spanning the gap. The CDR3 totals 12 residues. CDR3 DNA sequence: TGTGCCAGCAGTCTAGGCACAGATACGCAGTATTTT. This encodes CASSLGTDTQYF. Looking up the rest from reference TRBV2 and TRBJ2-3 gives the full variable domain: EPEVTQTPSHQVTQMGQEVILRCVPISNHLYFYWYRQILGQKVEFLVSFYNNEISEKSEIFDDQFSVERPDGSNFTLKIRSTKLEDSAMYFCASSLGTDTQYFGPGTRLTVL.

The chain is built from TRBV11-2 and TRBJ1-2; 10 positions agree with TRBD1. This CDR3 region has 16 residues. V lost 4 bases, J lost 4 bases, and 9 bases stayed unmatched. Germline lookup yields CDR1 SGHAT and CDR2 FQNNGV. The CDR3 DNA is TGTGCCAGCAGCTCCCTCCGGGACAGGGGCCTCTATGGCTACACCTTC. It yields the protein CASSSLRDRGLYGYTF.

The chain employs TRBV5-4 and TRBJ2-5; D is possibly TRBD2 (6 bases). V lost 3 bases to trimming and J lost 5 bases, with 17 bases between them. Germline CDR1 and CDR2: SGHNT and YYREEE (reference sequence). This CDR3 is built from 15 residues. The CDR3 coding sequence is TGTGCCAGCAGCTCTGAAACGACTAGGTTGGAGACCCAGTACTTC. Encoded protein: CASSSETTRLETQYF.

The rearrangement links TRBV6-5 to TRBJ1-3; TRBD1 matches 7 bases. The CDR3 sequence is 15 residues long. The germline V gene has CDR1 MNHEY and CDR2 SVGAGI. V dropped 6 bases and J dropped 3; count of bases not matched to a gene: 8. The CDR3 is CASSGQELGGNTIYF. The CDR3 DNA follows: TGTGCCAGCAGCGGACAGGAGCTAGGTGGAAACACCATATATTTT.

The rearrangement links TRBV6-6 to TRBJ1-2; TRBD1 is a possible D gene (5 bases). The V gene's germline CDR1 is MNHNY and CDR2 SVGAGI (reference sequence). With 6 bases removed from V and 5 bases from J, the gap between germline ends came to 16 bases. This CDR3 has 14 amino acids. The CDR3 loop is CASRSGGYGYGYTF. In DNA form, the CDR3 reads TGTGCCAGCAGAAGTGGGGGTTACGGGTATGGCTACACCTTC.

The rearrangement uses TRBV2 and TRBJ2-5; 8 bases match TRBD1. Germline assignment: CDR1 SNHLY and CDR2 FYNNEI. The CDR3 is 15 residues long. The J segment lost 1 base and the V segment lost 4 bases, leaving 5 bases of the junction unmatched. In DNA form, the CDR3 reads TGTGCCAGCAGTGGCAGGGGGCATAGCCAAGAGACCCAGTACTTC. It yields the protein CASSGRGHSQETQYF.

The rearrangement uses TRBV7-9 and TRBJ2-7; weak D call: TRBD2 (6 bases). The CDR3 runs to 13 residues. Germline loops: CDR1 SEHNR, CDR2 FQNEAQ (reference sequence). V lost 8 bases and J lost 3, with 14 bases in between. Here the CDR3 reads CASGQEGFYEQYF. The DNA of the CDR3 is TGTGCCAGCGGTCAGGAGGGTTTCTACGAGCAGTACTTC.